This TCR beta chain emerged from a study of T cell responses to AZD1222 COVID-19 vaccine. This CDR3 spans 16 amino acids. V dropped 8 bases and J dropped 8; count of bases not matched to a gene: 18. Germline values: CDR1 SNHLY, CDR2 FYNNEI. TCRdb keeps only in-frame clones here, not all; method: immunoSEQ multiplex PCR. This table holds over 150,000 clones, approximately 91% found once. Sequencing used peripheral blood, obtained 28 days after the second AZD1222 dose. The TCR originated in an adult who received the AZD1222 COVID-19 vaccine. The genes are TRBV2 and TRBJ2-1; 7 bases are shared with TRBD2. The CDR3 region is CASLGTSGVLVDEQFF. For the CDR3, the DNA is TGTGCCAGCCTGGGGACCAGCGGGGTGCTGGTCGATGAGCAGTTCTTC.